This T cell receptor (beta chain) was identified during a study of cytomegalovirus exposure and HLA in healthy donors. Looking at the study overall: Of the donors genotyped, approximately 400 in all, 81% fell in the Caucasian-associated ancestry cluster.

A multiplex PCR was run with 60 Vbeta primers and 13 Jbeta primers. Libraries were prepared by immunoSEQ multiplex PCR; TCRdb keeps only in-frame clonotypes and omits some of them. The sample records about 130,000 clones, roughly 82% being singletons. The V gene's germline CDR1 is SNHLY and CDR2 FYNNEI. This CDR3 contains 15 residues. Trimming removed 7 bases at V and 4 bases at J, with 19 bases between. The sequenced sample consisted of PBMCs. The TCR was taken from a male donor in good health and CMV-seropositive. This rearrangement joins TRBV2 to TRBJ1-1; no reliable D call. The CDR3 DNA follows: TGTGCCAGCATGAGGGAGGGCAGCAAGAGCACTGAAGCTTTCTTT. Protein sequence: CASMREGSKSTEAFF.